The present T cell receptor (beta chain) was sequenced within a study of fetal regulatory T cell absence and autoimmunity. Study background: Exocrine pancreas autoimmunity occurred in IPEX patients lacking clinical diabetes.

Sequencing was at survey level. Assay: immunoSEQ multiplex PCR; the TCRdb copy retains only in-frame clones and omits some. This sample yields around 100,000 clones, of which more than 70% are seen a single time; 1.5% to 2.5% belongs to the top ten. Per the germline V gene, CDR1 is SGHRS and CDR2 is YFSETQ. V was cut by 2 bases and J by 2 bases, with 11 bases left in between. This CDR3 has 14 residues. V is TRBV5-1 and J is TRBJ2-7; possible D gene TRBD1, 5 bases. Input material: pancreas tissue. The clonotype was recovered from a male donor with IPEX syndrome. The CDR3 nucleotides are TGCGCCAGCAGCTTAGGCAGGGAACCCTACGAGCAGTACTTC. It yields the protein CASSLGREPYEQYF.